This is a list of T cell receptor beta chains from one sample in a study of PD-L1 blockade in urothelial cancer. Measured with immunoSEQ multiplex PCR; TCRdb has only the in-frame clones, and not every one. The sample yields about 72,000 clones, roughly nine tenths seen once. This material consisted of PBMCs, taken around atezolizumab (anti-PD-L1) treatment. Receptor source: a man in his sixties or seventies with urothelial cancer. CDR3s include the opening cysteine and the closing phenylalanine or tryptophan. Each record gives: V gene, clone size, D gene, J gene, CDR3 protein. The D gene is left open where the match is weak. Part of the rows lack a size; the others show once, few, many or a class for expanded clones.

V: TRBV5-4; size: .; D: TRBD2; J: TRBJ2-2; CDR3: CASSLGLAGNTGELFF
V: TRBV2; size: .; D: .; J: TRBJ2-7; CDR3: CASTSTSNEQYF
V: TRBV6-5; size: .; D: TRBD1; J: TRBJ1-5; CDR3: CASRGQGGNQPQHF
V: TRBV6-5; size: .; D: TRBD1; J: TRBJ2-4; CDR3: CASRDRGGNIQYF
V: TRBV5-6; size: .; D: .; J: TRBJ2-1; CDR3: CASSLYQRLSSYNEQFF
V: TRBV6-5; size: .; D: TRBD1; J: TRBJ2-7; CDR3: CASSRTGGDAYEQYF
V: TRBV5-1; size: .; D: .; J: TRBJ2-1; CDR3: CASSLGGRSTDEQFF
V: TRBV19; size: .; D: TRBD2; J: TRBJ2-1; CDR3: CASSIGLAGWDEQFF
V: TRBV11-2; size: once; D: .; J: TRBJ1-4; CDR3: CASSPQGTEKLFF
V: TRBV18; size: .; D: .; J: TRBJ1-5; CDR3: CASSPDNNQPQHF
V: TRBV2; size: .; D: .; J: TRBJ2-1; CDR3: CASSEGGSSYNEQFF
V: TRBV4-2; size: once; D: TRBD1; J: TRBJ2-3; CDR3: CASSRDRGDTQYF
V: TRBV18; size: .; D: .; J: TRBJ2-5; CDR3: CASSPSSDQETQYF
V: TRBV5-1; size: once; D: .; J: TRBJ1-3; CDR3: CASSTGGGSGNTIYF
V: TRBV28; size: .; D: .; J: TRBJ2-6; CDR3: CASSSGSSGANVLTF
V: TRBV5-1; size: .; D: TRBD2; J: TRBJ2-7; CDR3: CASSTQPGTRSEQYF
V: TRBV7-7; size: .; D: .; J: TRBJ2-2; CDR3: CASGGGPGELFF
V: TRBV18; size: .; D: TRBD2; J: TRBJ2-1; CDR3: CASSPGLAGAHNEQFF
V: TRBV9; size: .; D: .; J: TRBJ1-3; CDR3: CASSVDPGRIAGNTIYF
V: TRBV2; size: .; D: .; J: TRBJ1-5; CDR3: CASSVWGREDSNQPQHF
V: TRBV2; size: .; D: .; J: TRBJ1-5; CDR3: CASSEGGVGTNQPQHF
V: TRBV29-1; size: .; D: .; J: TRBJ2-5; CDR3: CSVEDGPALSPPQETQYF
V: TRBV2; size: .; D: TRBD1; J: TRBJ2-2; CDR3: CASRDRDWNTGELFF
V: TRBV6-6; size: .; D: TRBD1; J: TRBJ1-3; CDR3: CASSGTGTRNTIYF
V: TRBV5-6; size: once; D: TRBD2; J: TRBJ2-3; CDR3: CASSPGLAGVPDTQYF
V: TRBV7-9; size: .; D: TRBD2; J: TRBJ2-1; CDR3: CASSLVAGVGDNEQFF
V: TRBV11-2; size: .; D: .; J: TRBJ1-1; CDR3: CASSLTDRNTEAFF
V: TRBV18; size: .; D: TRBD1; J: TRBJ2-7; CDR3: CASQGQGAYEQYF
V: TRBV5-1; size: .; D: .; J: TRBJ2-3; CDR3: CASSLSAGSLDTQYF
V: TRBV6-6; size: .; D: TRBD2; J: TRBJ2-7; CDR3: CASSYSGSGSANEQYF
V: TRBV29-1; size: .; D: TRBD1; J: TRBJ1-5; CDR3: CSACTGGGDQPQHF
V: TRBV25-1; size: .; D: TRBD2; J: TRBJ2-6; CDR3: CASSDQAWGGSGANVLTF
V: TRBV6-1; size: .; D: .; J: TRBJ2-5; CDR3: CASRRQVQETQYF
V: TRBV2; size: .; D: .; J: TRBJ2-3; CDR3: CASGGFSGTDTQYF
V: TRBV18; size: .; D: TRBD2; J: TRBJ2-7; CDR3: CASSPRTSGHEQYF
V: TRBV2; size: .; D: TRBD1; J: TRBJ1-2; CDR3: CASSQGGGYYGYTF
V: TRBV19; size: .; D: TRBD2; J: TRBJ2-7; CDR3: CASRAGAPSYEQYF
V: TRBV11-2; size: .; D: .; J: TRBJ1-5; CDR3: CASSRGGDQPQHF
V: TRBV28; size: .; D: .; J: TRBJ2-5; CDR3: CASSLGTRYQETQYF
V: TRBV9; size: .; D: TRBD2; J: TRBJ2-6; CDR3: CASSVGLAGAGANVLTF
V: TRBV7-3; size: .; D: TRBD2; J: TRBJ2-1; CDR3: CASSLILAGVGEQFF
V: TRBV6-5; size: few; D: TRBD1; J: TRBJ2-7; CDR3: CASRDPGQSEQYF
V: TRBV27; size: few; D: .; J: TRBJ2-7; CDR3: CASRPGHSYEQYF
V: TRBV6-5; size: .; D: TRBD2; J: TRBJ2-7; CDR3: CASSSGLGMYEQYF
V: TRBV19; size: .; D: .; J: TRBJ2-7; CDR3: CASAIRGGSYEQYF
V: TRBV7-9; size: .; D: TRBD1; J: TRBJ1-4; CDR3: CASSLGGQVHEKLFF
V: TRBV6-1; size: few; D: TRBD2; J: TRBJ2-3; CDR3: CASSEASGSGDTQYF
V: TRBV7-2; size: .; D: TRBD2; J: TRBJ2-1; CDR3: CASSSRTSGSNEQFF
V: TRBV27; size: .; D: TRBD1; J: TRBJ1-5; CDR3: CASSLLGQGDQPQHF
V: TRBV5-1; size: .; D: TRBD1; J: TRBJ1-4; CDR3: CASSLQGQGYEKLFF
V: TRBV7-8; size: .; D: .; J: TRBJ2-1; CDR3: CASSPAGPHYNEQFF